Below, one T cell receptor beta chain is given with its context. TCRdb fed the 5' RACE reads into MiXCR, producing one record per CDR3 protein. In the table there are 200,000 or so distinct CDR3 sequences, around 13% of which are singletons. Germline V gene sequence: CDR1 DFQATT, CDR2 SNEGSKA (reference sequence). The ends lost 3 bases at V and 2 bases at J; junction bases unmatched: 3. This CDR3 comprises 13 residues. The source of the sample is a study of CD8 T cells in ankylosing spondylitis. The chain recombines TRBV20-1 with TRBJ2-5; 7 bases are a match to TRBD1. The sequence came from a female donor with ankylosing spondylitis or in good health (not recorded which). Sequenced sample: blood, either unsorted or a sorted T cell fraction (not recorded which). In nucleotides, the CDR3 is TGCAGTGCTAGTAAACAGGGGCAAGAGACCCAGTACTTC. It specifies CSASKQGQETQYF.